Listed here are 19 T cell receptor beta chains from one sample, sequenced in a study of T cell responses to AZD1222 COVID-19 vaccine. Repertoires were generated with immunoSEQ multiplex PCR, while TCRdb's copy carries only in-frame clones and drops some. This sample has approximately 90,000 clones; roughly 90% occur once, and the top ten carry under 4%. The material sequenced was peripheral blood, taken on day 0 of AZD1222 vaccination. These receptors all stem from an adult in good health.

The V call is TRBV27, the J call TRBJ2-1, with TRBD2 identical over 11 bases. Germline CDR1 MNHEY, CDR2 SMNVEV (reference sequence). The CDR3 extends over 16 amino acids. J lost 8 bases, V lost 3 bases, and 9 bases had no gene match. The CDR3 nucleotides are TGTGCCAGCAGTTTGTTCCTAGCGGGGGGTGGGGATGAGCAGTTCTTC. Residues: CASSLFLAGGGDEQFF.

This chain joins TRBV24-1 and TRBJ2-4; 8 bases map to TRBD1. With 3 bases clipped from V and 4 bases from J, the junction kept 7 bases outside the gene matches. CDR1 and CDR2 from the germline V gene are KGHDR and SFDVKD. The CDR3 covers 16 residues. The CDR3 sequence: CATSDETGTGKNIQYF. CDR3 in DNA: TGTGCCACCAGTGATGAGACCGGGACAGGAAAAAACATTCAGTACTTC.

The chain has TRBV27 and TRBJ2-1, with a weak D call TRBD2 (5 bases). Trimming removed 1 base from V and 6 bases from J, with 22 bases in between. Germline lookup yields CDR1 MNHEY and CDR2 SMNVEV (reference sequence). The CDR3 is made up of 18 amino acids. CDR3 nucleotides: TGTGCCAGCAGTTTATGGGGAACACCACGGGTCGAGGGCAATGAGCAGTTCTTC. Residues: CASSLWGTPRVEGNEQFF.

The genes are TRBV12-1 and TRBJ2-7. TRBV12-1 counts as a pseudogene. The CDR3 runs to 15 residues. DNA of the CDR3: TGTGCCAGAGTGGGGTTGTGGGGGGCTCCCTACGAGCAGTACTTC. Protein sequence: CARVGLWGAPYEQYF.

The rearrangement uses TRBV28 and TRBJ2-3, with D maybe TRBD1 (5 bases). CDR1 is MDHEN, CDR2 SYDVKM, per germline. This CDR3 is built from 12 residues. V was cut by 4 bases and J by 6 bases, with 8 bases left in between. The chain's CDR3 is CASSSGLDTQYF. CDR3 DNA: TGTGCCAGCAGTTCAGGGTTGGATACGCAGTATTTT.

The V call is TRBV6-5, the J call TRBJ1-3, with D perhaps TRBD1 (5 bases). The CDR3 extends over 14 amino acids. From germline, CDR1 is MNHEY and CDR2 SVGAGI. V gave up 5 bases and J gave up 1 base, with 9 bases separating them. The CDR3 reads CASSRWGSGNTIYF. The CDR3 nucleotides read TGTGCCAGCAGTCGCTGGGGGTCTGGAAACACCATATATTTT.

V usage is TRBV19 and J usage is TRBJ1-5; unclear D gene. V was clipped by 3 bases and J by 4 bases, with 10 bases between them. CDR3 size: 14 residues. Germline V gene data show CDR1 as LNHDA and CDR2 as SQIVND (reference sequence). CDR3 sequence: CASSMGYPNQPQHF. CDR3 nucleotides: TGTGCCAGTAGTATGGGGTATCCAAATCAGCCCCAGCATTTT.

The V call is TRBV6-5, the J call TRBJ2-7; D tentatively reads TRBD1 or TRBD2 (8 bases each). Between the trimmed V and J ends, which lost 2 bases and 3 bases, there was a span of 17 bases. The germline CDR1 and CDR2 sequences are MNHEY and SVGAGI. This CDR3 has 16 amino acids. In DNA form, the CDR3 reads TGTGCCAGCAGTTACCGGGAGGGGGGACAGGACTACGAGCAGTACTTC. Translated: CASSYREGGQDYEQYF.

The CDR3 reads CASSSPPWGGNQPQHF. The CDR3, as DNA: TGTGCCAGCAGTTCCCCTCCTTGGGGAGGCAATCAGCCCCAGCATTTT. The chain combines TRBV6-5 with TRBJ1-5; D unresolved. Trimming left V 4 bases short and J 2 bases short, with 15 bases between. The CDR3 covers 16 residues. CDR1 and CDR2 (germline): MNHEY, SVGAGI.

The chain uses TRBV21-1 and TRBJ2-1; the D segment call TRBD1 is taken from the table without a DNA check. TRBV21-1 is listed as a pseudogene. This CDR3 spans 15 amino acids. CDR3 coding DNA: TGTGCCAGCAGCAAAAGGGGCGACAGATCCAATGAGCAGTTCTTC. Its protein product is CASSKRGDRSNEQFF.

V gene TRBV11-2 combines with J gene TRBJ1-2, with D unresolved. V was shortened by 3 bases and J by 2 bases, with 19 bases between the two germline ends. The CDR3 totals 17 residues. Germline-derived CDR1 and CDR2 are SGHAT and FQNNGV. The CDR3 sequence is CASSFPSQVSGNYGYTF. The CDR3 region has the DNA TGTGCCAGCAGCTTCCCGTCTCAAGTAAGCGGGAACTATGGCTACACCTTC.

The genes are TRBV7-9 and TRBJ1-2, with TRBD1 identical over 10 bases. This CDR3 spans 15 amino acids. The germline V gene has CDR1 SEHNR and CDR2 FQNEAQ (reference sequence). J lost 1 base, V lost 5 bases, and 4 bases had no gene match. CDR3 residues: CASSLRDRGNYGYTF. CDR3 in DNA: TGTGCCAGCAGCCTCCGGGACAGGGGTAACTATGGCTACACCTTC.

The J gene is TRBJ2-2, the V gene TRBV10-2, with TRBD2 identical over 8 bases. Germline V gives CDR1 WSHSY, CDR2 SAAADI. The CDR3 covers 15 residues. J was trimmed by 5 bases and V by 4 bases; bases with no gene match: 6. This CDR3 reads CASSGGGRRTGELFF. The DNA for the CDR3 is TGCGCCAGCAGTGGCGGCGGGAGGAGGACCGGGGAGCTGTTTTTT.

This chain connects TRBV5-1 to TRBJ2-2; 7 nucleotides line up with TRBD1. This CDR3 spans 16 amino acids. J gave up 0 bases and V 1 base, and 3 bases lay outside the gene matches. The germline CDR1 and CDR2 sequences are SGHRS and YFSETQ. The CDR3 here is CASSLLTGTNTGELFF. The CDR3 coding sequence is TGCGCCAGCAGCTTGCTGACAGGGACGAACACCGGGGAGCTGTTTTTT.

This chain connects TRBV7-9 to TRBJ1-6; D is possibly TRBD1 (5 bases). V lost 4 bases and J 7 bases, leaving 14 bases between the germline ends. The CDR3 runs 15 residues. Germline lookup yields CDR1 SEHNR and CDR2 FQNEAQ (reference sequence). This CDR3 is CASSYAGEGNSPLHF. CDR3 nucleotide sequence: TGTGCCAGCAGCTACGCGGGGGAGGGGAATTCACCCCTCCACTTT.

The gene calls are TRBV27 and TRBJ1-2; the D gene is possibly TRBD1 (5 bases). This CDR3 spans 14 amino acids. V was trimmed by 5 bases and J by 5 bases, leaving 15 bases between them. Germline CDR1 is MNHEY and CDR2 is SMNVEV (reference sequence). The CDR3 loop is CASSPSGTLYGYTF. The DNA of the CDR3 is TGTGCCAGCAGTCCCTCGGGGACTCTATATGGCTACACCTTC.

Here the CDR3 reads CASSTGMGANVLTF. Written as DNA, the CDR3 is TGTGCCAGCAGCACAGGGATGGGGGCCAACGTCCTGACTTTC. V usage is TRBV6-4 and J usage is TRBJ2-6; weak D call: TRBD1 (6 bases). Trimming removed 6 bases from V and 4 bases from J, with 10 bases in between. Germline V lookup: CDR1 MRHNA, CDR2 SNTAGT. This CDR3 region has 14 residues.

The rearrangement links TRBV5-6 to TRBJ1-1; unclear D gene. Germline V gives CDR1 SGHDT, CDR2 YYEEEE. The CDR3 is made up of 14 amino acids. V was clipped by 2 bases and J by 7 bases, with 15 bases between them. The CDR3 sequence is CASSLDPGRSEAFF. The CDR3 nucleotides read TGTGCCAGCAGCTTAGATCCGGGAAGAAGTGAAGCTTTCTTT.

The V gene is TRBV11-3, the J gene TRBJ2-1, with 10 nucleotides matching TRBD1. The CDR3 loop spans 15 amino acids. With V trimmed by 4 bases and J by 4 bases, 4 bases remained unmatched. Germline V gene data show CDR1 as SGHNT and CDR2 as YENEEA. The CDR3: CASSSRQGAYNEQFF. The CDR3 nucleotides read TGTGCCAGCAGCTCCCGACAGGGGGCATACAATGAGCAGTTCTTC. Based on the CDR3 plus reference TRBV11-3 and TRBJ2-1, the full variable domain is EAGVVQSPRYKIIEKKQPVAFWCNPISGHNTLYWYLQNLGQGPELLIRYENEEAVDDSQLPKDRFSAERLKGVDSTLKIQPAELGDSAVYLCASSSRQGAYNEQFFGPGTRLTVL.